This T cell receptor beta chain was recovered during a study of blood T cell repertoires in COVID-19 (dated by TCRdb to 2018 to 2020). Background for the entire study: Samples from collaborators originated in the United States, Italy and Spain and spanned both the acute and convalescent phases of COVID-19. Where HLA class I and class II types were available, the types were taken from metadata supplied by the sample provider, not from assay-based typing. Sample metadata almost always included a de-identified subject ID, COVID-19 status, age in years and sex. A freely available public database, intended as a resource for researchers studying the immune response to SARS-CoV-2, is where the repertoires were released. The material from the prospective study consisted of cDNA or gDNA derived from T cells, B-cell-depleted T cells, or PBMCs. The samples were drawn from two sources: the first 160 participants of the ongoing ImmuneRACE study, and about 1,300 subjects contributed by 6 global collaborators. Subjects who had been exposed to COVID-19, were actively infected with it, or had recovered from it provided the deeply sampled blood TCRbeta repertoires that made up the dataset.

In the case of this clone: No cognate antigen has been identified for it. The record has no base qualities; no much larger clone is one base away.

Each collaborating institution followed its own protocols to collect whole blood in K2EDTA tubes. For TCRbeta analysis, collaborator samples were shipped as frozen whole blood, as isolated PBMCs, or as DNA extracted from either sample type. Overall results and qualifications from the work: The quantity of clinical and demographic metadata differed by source and by participant and was supplied without curation.

The immunoSEQ Assay, a bias-controlled multiplex PCR, was used to amplify TCRbeta CDR3 regions from genomic DNA. Per the original workflow: Nucleated cell counts per sample were estimated from amplification of reference gene primers within the assay. To quantify the absolute abundance of each unique TCRbeta CDR3 rearrangement, sequence reads were collapsed and filtered. For each sample, productive Simpson clonality was calculated by taking the square root of Simpson's diversity index across productive rearrangements. What TCRdb holds here is the immuneACCESS table cut down to in-frame rearrangements. Part of the clones is not present; checked against another copy, under half of the missing clones reflect an unresolved V gene, and the others are unexplained. The V and J calls and clone size come from that table; D and trimming were worked out from the DNA. Across this sample there are over 100,000 clones, with roughly 83% seen only once. Clones ranked in the top ten supply approximately 0.75% of the sample.

The receptor comes from a woman aged 70-85 years with acute or convalescent COVID-19. Sequenced material: peripheral blood.

CDR3 sequence: CASSIGQLNTGELFF. The bases are TGTGCCAGCAGCATCGGACAGTTGAACACCGGGGAGCTGTTTTTT. The chain uses TRBV7-6 and TRBJ2-2; the D gene is perhaps TRBD1, from 6 matching bases. The CDR3 measures 15 amino acids from cysteine to phenylalanine. Just CDR3 DNA is preserved here, 45 bases in frame from base 1. The germline V gene provides CDR1 SGHVS and CDR2 FNYEAQ. V is clipped by 5 bases and J by 1 base, and the sequence between their germline boundaries is 11 bases long.